A selection of T cell receptor beta chains follows, all from one sample in a study of blood T cells in healthy people across ages. TCRdb passed the 5' RACE reads through MiXCR, listing each CDR3 protein once. The table has 1.2 million to 1.5 million distinct CDR3 sequences, around 59% seen once. Sequences were obtained from blood. Source of these receptors: a man aged 18 to 35 in good health. CDR3s include the opening cysteine and the closing phenylalanine or tryptophan. Each record gives: V gene, CDR3 length, clone size, D gene, J gene, CDR3 protein, CDR3 DNA. A D gene is named only where the DNA matches it firmly. The size entry is marked missing in some rows and otherwise reads once, few, many or a size class.

TRBV6-5	18	NA	NA	TRBJ1-1	CASSYSIGPPFLNTEAFF	TGTGCCAGCAGTTACTCGATCGGGCCCCCTTTTTTGAACACTGAAGCTTTCTTT
TRBV6-5	16	NA	TRBD2	TRBJ2-5	CASSPTPGLEEETQYF	TGTGCCAGCAGCCCAACGCCGGGACTAGAGGAGGAGACCCAGTACTTC
TRBV10-1	12	NA	NA	TRBJ2-3	CASSESVDTQYF	TGCGCCAGCAGTGAGTCAGTCGATACGCAGTATTTT
TRBV11-3	12	many	NA	TRBJ2-3	CASSFHTDTQYF	TGTGCCAGCAGCTTTCACACAGATACGCAGTATTTT
TRBV20-1	15	few	TRBD2	TRBJ2-3	CSADSRTSGTDTQYF	TGCAGTGCTGATTCGCGGACTAGCGGCACAGATACGCAGTATTTT
TRBV20-1	15	NA	TRBD2	TRBJ2-7	CSARDSASGWYEQYF	TGCAGTGCTAGAGATAGTGCTAGCGGGTGGTACGAGCAGTACTTC
TRBV12-3/TRBV12-4	16	NA	TRBD1	TRBJ1-5	CASSPGTGGAGQPQHF	TGTGCCAGCAGCCCCGGGACAGGGGGCGCGGGTCAGCCCCAGCATTTT
TRBV10-3	16	NA	TRBD1	TRBJ1-2	CAISEGGTGDGYGYTF	TGTGCCATCAGTGAGGGGGGGACAGGGGACGGCTATGGCTACACCTTC
TRBV29-1	12	few	NA	TRBJ1-2	CSAVGQLAGYTF	TGCAGCGCCGTGGGACAATTGGCTGGCTACACCTTC
TRBV20-1	17	NA	NA	TRBJ2-7	CSASPLGGQRRRYEQYF	TGCAGTGCTAGTCCCCTGGGGGGGCAGCGTCGCCGGTACGAGCAGTACTTC
TRBV10-2	14	NA	TRBD1	TRBJ2-3	CASRLGQPTDTQYF	TGCGCCAGCCGATTGGGACAGCCCACAGATACGCAGTATTTT
TRBV4-3	12	few	NA	TRBJ2-3	CASSQGTNTQYF	TGCGCCAGCAGCCAAGGAACCAATACGCAGTATTTT
TRBV29-1	15	few	TRBD2	TRBJ2-5	CSVRLAGEVQETQYF	TGCAGCGTTAGACTAGCGGGAGAGGTGCAAGAGACCCAGTACTTC
TRBV4-3	13	NA	NA	TRBJ1-2	CASSQASWRGYTF	TGCGCCAGCAGCCAAGCCTCATGGAGGGGCTACACCTTC
TRBV15	17	few	TRBD1	TRBJ1-2	CATSTGTADSSNYGYTF	TGTGCCACCAGCACCGGGACAGCCGACTCCTCTAACTATGGCTACACCTTC